This section outlines one T cell receptor beta chain sequence together with its context. The data originate from a study of blood T cells in healthy people across ages. A sample-barcoded 5' primer and a J-beta primer mix were used in a second PCR of roughly 6 to 11 cycles. Each cDNA was tagged by a template-switch adaptor containing 12 random nucleotides. TCRdb re-analysed the 5' RACE reads in MiXCR, keeping a single row per CDR3 protein. The data show 850,000 to 1,000,000 distinct CDR3 sequences, with roughly 51% seen just once and about 22% held by the top ten. Germline V gene data show CDR1 as LGHDT and CDR2 as YNNKEL (reference sequence). The CDR3 length is 15 residues. Trimming took 3 bases from V and 9 from J, leaving 20 bases between them.

The sequence derives from a woman aged 60-70 years in good health. The rearrangement joins TRBV3-1 to TRBJ2-5, with D possibly called TRBD1 or TRBD2 (7 bases each). Material: blood. The CDR3: CASSHSPSGQGAQYF. CDR3 nucleotides: TGTGCCAGCAGCCATTCCCCTAGCGGCCAGGGGGCCCAGTACTTC.